The present T cell receptor (beta chain) was sequenced within a study of siplizumab effects on memory and regulatory T cells. About this clone: Its antigen is not known.

Sequencing used immunoSEQ multiplex PCR; TCRdb keeps in-frame clones, though not all of them. Here the sample spans around 87,000 clones, about 87% being singletons. Study-level results: Under siplizumab, alloreactive sequences traced to unstimulated CD4+ memory cells were significantly reduced. Roughly 80-96% of proliferating CD4+ or CD8+ clones lacked an assignable naive or memory phenotype.

Sequencing used CD4+ T cells sorted from blood. This receptor was obtained from a human donor in good health.

This CDR3 reads CASSPRQGGLTDTQYF. CDR3 nucleotide sequence: TGTGCCAGCAGCCCCCGTCAGGGAGGATTAACAGATACGCAGTATTTT. The genes are TRBV11-3 and TRBJ2-3; D is possibly TRBD2 (6 bases). V was pared by 5 bases and J by 3 bases, with 18 bases between. Germline V gene sequence: CDR1 SGHNT, CDR2 YENEEA. CDR3 size: 16 residues. Supplemented by reference TRBV11-3 and TRBJ2-3, the full variable domain reads EAGVVQSPRYKIIEKKQPVAFWCNPISGHNTLYWYLQNLGQGPELLIRYENEEAVDDSQLPKDRFSAERLKGVDSTLKIQPAELGDSAVYLCASSPRQGGLTDTQYFGPGTRLTVL.